The clone carrying this T cell receptor beta chain was counted at least ten times. Its target is not known. Germline CDR1 reads KGHSH; CDR2 reads LQKENI. The V and J ends lost 3 bases and 8 bases, in that order; junction bases with no gene match: 6. The CDR3 totals 14 residues. The data stem from a study of identical twins. Study results and limitations: Compared with models, monozygotic twins showed more out-of-frame TCR alpha sharing. Conclusions were drawn cross-sectionally by statistical analysis, without following the same donors.

With template switching, a universal primer site was added, and the cDNA carried unique molecular identifiers. TCRdb itself ran the 5' RACE reads through MiXCR, one entry per CDR3 protein. Of some 1,700,000 distinct CDR3 sequences in the sample, around 33% were seen once. The material sequenced was cord blood. The rearrangement links TRBV18 to TRBJ2-1, with 8 bases fitting TRBD1. The receptor was derived from a newborn girl in good health. The CDR3 is CASSPIQGADEQFF. The CDR3 nucleotides are TGTGCCAGCTCACCCATTCAGGGGGCGGATGAGCAGTTCTTC.